This T cell receptor (beta chain) was recovered during a study of cytomegalovirus exposure and HLA in healthy donors. About the research overall: Later, an analysis reported that the roughly 120 validation repertoires had used the same platform as the roughly 660 first-cohort repertoires.

Worth noting for this clone: What it binds is not known.

General study points: TCR beta chains numbering under 200 were designated cytomegalovirus-associated.

Produced via immunoSEQ multiplex PCR; TCRdb's table is partial and in-frame only. The sample comprises 120,000 or so clones, around nine tenths of which are singletons, and 1.9% rests with the top ten. The germline V gene encodes CDR1 SQVTM and CDR2 ANQGSEA. The CDR3 extends over 14 amino acids. The V segment lost 4 bases and the J segment 7 bases; nucleotides outside the gene matches: 8. The V call is TRBV29-1, the J call TRBJ2-5; TRBD2 agrees at 11 bases. This receptor was obtained from a young woman in good health and CMV-seronegative. The sequenced sample consisted of PBMCs. This chain's CDR3 is CSVVAGGPSTTQYF. As DNA, the CDR3 is TGCAGCGTTGTAGCGGGAGGGCCCTCAACGACCCAGTACTTC.